The 30 T cell receptor beta chains given below trace back to one sample, sequenced in a study of shared clonotypes between healthy human individuals. Data came from immunoSEQ multiplex PCR; TCRdb stores just in-frame clones and leaves some out. The table includes some 2,000,000 clones, roughly 94% detected once. What was sequenced was naive CD4+ T cells sorted from blood. Stated subset: CD45RA+ positively selected. The receptors come from a man between 18 and 29 years old in good health.

The V gene is TRBV11-2, the J gene TRBJ2-7, with TRBD2 matching 11 bases. Germline CDR1 SGHAT, CDR2 FQNNGV. The V segment lost 1 base and the J segment 2 bases; nucleotides outside the gene matches: 13. The CDR3 consists of 19 residues. The CDR3: CASSLVVTSGTGGTYEQYF. As DNA, the CDR3 is TGTGCCAGCAGCTTAGTAGTGACTAGCGGGACCGGCGGGACCTACGAGCAGTACTTC.

This chain joins TRBV5-4 and TRBJ1-2, with D hard to call. The V and J ends lost 3 bases and 6 bases respectively, with 6 bases between them. Germline lookup yields CDR1 SGHNT and CDR2 YYREEE (reference sequence). This CDR3 region has 11 residues. The CDR3 loop is CASSSNHGYTF. CDR3 DNA sequence: TGTGCCAGCAGCTCAAACCATGGCTACACCTTC.

The genes are TRBV5-5 and TRBJ1-3; the D is unclear. V was shortened by 0 bases and J by 0 bases, with 4 bases between the two germline ends. This CDR3 comprises 14 residues. Germline V gene sequence: CDR1 SGHKS, CDR2 YYEKEE (reference sequence). In nucleotides, the CDR3 is TGTGCCAGCAGCTTGGTGGCCTCTGGAAACACCATATATTTT. Amino acid sequence: CASSLVASGNTIYF.

The chain has TRBV19 and TRBJ1-5; 8 bases align to TRBD1. This CDR3 region has 14 residues. Per germline, CDR1 LNHDA and CDR2 SQIVND (reference sequence). The J segment lost 3 bases and the V segment lost 5 bases, leaving 3 bases of the junction unmatched. CDR3 region: CASSWGQANQPQHF. CDR3 in DNA: TGTGCCAGTAGTTGGGGACAGGCCAATCAGCCCCAGCATTTT.

The CDR3 DNA reads as TGTGCCAGCAGTGATTGGGTCACCGGGGAGCTGTTTTTT. Its protein product is CASSDWVTGELFF. V and J are TRBV6-1 and TRBJ2-2; D uncertain. Between the trimmed V and J ends, which lost 3 bases and 4 bases, there was a span of 6 bases. The length of the CDR3 is 13 residues. Per the germline V gene, CDR1 is MNHNS and CDR2 is SASEGT.

This clone occurred once. V is TRBV5-8 and J is TRBJ2-1; D is possibly TRBD2 (6 bases). Germline-derived CDR1 and CDR2 are SGHTS and YDEGEE. The length of the CDR3 is 13 residues. V was cut by 3 bases and J by 8 bases, with 12 bases left in between. CDR3 DNA: TGTGCCAGCAGCTCGGACTATCCCCATGAGCAGTTCTTC. As protein: CASSSDYPHEQFF.

The chain combines TRBV11-2 with TRBJ1-6, with D possibly TRBD1 on 6 matching bases. Germline CDR1 and CDR2: SGHAT and FQNNGV. The germline V and J ends were trimmed by 5 bases and 2 bases, with 10 bases remaining between them. The CDR3 extends over 15 amino acids. The CDR3 DNA sequence: TGTGCCAGCAGCCCCGGACAGACCTATAATTCACCCCTCCACTTT. Amino acids: CASSPGQTYNSPLHF.

The chain links TRBV10-3 to TRBJ2-1; the D call may be TRBD1 or TRBD2 (5 bases each). The CDR3 length is 13 residues. V gave up 2 bases and J gave up 7 bases, with 9 bases separating them. From germline, CDR1 is ENHRY and CDR2 SYGVKD. The CDR3 coding sequence is TGTGCCATCAGTGAGGGGGGAACGAATGAGCAGTTCTTC. Translated, it gives CAISEGGTNEQFF.

This CDR3 is CASGGQGGGYTF. DNA of the CDR3: TGTGCTAGTGGAGGACAGGGGGGTGGCTACACCTTC. V usage is TRBV12-5 and J usage is TRBJ1-2, with 10 bases lining up with TRBD1. There are 12 residues in the CDR3. Germline assignment: CDR1 LGHNT and CDR2 FRNRAP. V trimming: 6 bases; J trimming: 7 bases; junction bases outside the gene matches: 2.

Notes on this clone: A much larger clonotype is one base distant, so this may be a read error. At the DNA level, this CDR3 is encoded by other sequences in the same sample as well. V is TRBV11-2 and J is TRBJ2-7; D assignment may be TRBD1 or TRBD2 (5 bases each). The CDR3 contains 11 residues. CDR1 is SGHAT and CDR2 is FQNNGV in the germline V gene. Trimming cost V 3 bases and J 6 bases, with 6 bases left between them. For the CDR3, the DNA is TGTGCCAGCAGCTTGGGGGTCGAGCAGTACTTC. This gives the protein CASSLGVEQYF.

The chain couples TRBV20-1 to TRBJ1-2, with 7 bases fitting TRBD1. V was clipped by 6 bases and J by 8 bases; unmatched bases: 6. CDR1 DFQATT and CDR2 SNEGSKA come from the germline V gene (reference sequence). The CDR3 is made up of 11 amino acids. The DNA for the CDR3 is TGCAGTGCCGGACAGGCTGAAGGCTACACCTTC. It translates to CSAGQAEGYTF.

The chain couples TRBV6-5 to TRBJ2-1, with a tentative D call TRBD2 (5 bases). V was clipped by 6 bases and J by 8 bases, with 11 bases between them. This CDR3 is built from 12 residues. Germline V lookup: CDR1 MNHEY, CDR2 SVGAGI. The CDR3, as DNA: TGTGCCAGCAGCCCCGGGGAGCATGAGCAGTTCTTC. As protein: CASSPGEHEQFF.

CDR3 nucleotides: TGCGCCAGCAGCCAAGCCCGGGACAGGAATGACTATGGCTACACCTTC. Translated, it gives CASSQARDRNDYGYTF. V gene TRBV4-3 combines with J gene TRBJ1-2; the match to TRBD1 covers 8 bases. Germline assignment: CDR1 LGHNA and CDR2 YSLEER. With V trimmed by 1 base and J by 3 bases, 7 bases remained unmatched. The CDR3 runs to 16 residues.

This clone has just one count. V usage is TRBV7-2 and J usage is TRBJ2-1; a weak D match, TRBD1 (5 bases). V was trimmed by 1 base and J by 6 bases, leaving 13 bases between them. The germline CDR1 and CDR2 sequences are SGHTA and FQGNSA. This CDR3 comprises 15 residues. The CDR3 DNA reads TGTGCCAGCAGCTTAGTGGCAGGGATGGGCAATGAGCAGTTCTTC. As protein: CASSLVAGMGNEQFF. Full variable domain (outside the CDR3, taken from reference TRBV7-2 and TRBJ2-1): GAGVSQSPSNKVTEKGKDVELRCDPISGHTALYWYRQSLGQGLEFLIYFQGNSAPDKSGLPSDRFSAERTGGSVSTLTIQRTQQEDSAVYLCASSLVAGMGNEQFFGPGTRLTVL.

The chain has TRBV10-3 and TRBJ1-5, with unresolved D. The CDR3 extends over 15 amino acids. Germline CDR1 ENHRY, CDR2 SYGVKD. V lost 0 bases and J lost 0, with 6 bases in between. The CDR3 DNA follows: TGTGCCATCAGTGAGTCGGGGAGTAGCAATCAGCCCCAGCATTTT. It yields the protein CAISESGSSNQPQHF.

The J gene is TRBJ2-1, the V gene TRBV7-9, with 11 bases identical to TRBD1. Unmatched junction bases numbered 6, after V lost 1 base and J lost 7 bases. The CDR3 is 16 residues long. CDR1 SEHNR and CDR2 FQNEAQ come from the germline V gene (reference sequence). CDR3 sequence reads: CASSLGGQGAMNEQFF. In DNA, the CDR3 is TGTGCCAGCAGCTTAGGTGGACAGGGGGCAATGAATGAGCAGTTCTTC.

V and J are TRBV6-5 and TRBJ2-1; D may be TRBD2 (6 bases). Trimming took off 2 bases at V and 0 bases at J, with 11 bases between the two ends. From germline, CDR1 is MNHEY and CDR2 SVGAGI. The CDR3 runs to 16 residues. CDR3 in amino acids: CASSYGRGSSYNEQFF. The DNA for the CDR3 is TGTGCCAGCAGTTACGGACGGGGGAGCTCCTACAATGAGCAGTTCTTC.

This rearrangement joins TRBV5-1 to TRBJ2-5, with D perhaps TRBD2 (7 bases). The CDR3 loop spans 16 amino acids. Trimming stripped 4 bases from V and 1 base from J, with 17 bases between. Per germline, CDR1 SGHRS and CDR2 YFSETQ. The CDR3 nucleotides read TGCGCCAGCAGCCCGGGGGCTAGCGGTACCCAAGAGACCCAGTACTTC. Protein sequence: CASSPGASGTQETQYF.

The V and J genes are TRBV5-6 and TRBJ2-7; D gene ambiguous. From germline, CDR1 is SGHDT and CDR2 YYEEEE. The CDR3 runs to 15 residues. V was cut by 4 bases and J by 4 bases, with 18 bases left in between. CDR3 nucleotide sequence: TGTGCCAGCAGCCCCCGCCCCGGCACATTGTACGAGCAGTACTTC. It encodes CASSPRPGTLYEQYF.

CDR3 nucleotides: TGTGCCAGCAGCTTAAGTAACAGGGAGGTGATCAATGAGCAGTTCTTC. Amino acid sequence: CASSLSNREVINEQFF. This chain links TRBV7-8 with TRBJ2-1; D tentatively fits TRBD1 or TRBD2 (6 bases each). Germline values: CDR1 SGHVS, CDR2 FQNEAQ. The CDR3 is 16 amino acids. Between the trimmed V and J ends, which lost 2 bases and 6 bases, there was a span of 17 bases.

The chain uses TRBV30 and TRBJ2-1; TRBD2 matches 7 bases. Trimming at V came to 2 bases and at J to 7 bases, leaving 14 bases not matched to a gene. The germline V gene encodes CDR1 GTSNPN and CDR2 SVGIG (reference sequence). The CDR3 is 16 amino acids. CDR3 sequence (DNA): TGTGCCTGGAGTCCCCTCGCGGGAGTAGTCAGGAATGAGCAGTTCTTC. This encodes CAWSPLAGVVRNEQFF.

The chain links TRBV10-3 to TRBJ1-1; D not resolved. The germline gives CDR1 ENHRY, CDR2 SYGVKD. Deletions cut 0 bases from V and 3 bases from J, with 14 bases between. The CDR3 consists of 16 residues. The CDR3 sequence is CAISESEGSVDTEAFF. DNA of the CDR3: TGTGCCATCAGTGAGTCTGAAGGGTCGGTGGACACTGAAGCTTTCTTT.

This clone was detected once. The chain is built from TRBV28 and TRBJ2-1; 8 nucleotides line up with TRBD2. Germline V lookup: CDR1 MDHEN, CDR2 SYDVKM. The CDR3 runs 16 residues. J lost 7 bases, V lost 1 base, and 9 bases had no gene match. The CDR3 is CASSLFGDSGGNEQFF. The CDR3 DNA reads as TGTGCCAGCAGTTTATTCGGGGATTCGGGAGGGAATGAGCAGTTCTTC. The whole variable domain, filled in from reference TRBV28 and TRBJ2-1, reads DVKVTQSSRYLVKRTGEKVFLECVQDMDHENMFWYRQDPGLGLRLIYFSYDVKMKEKGDIPEGYSVSREKKERFSLILESASTNQTSMYLCASSLFGDSGGNEQFFGPGTRLTVL.

Notes on this clone: This may come from a read error, since a much larger clone is one base off. The chain has TRBV13 and TRBJ1-1, with D possibly TRBD1 on 5 matching bases. CDR1 and CDR2 from the germline V gene are PRHDT and FYEKMQ (reference sequence). This CDR3 region has 12 residues. This CDR3 is CASSLYPGGALF. CDR3 in DNA: TGTGCCAGCAGCTTATACCCGGGGGGAGCTCTCTTT.

The count of this clone is one. The chain combines TRBV6-1 with TRBJ1-6; D is ambiguous. Looked up from germline, CDR1 is MNHNS and CDR2 is SASEGT. With 5 bases removed from V and 2 bases from J, the gap between germline ends came to 10 bases. The CDR3 has 15 residues. DNA for the CDR3: TGTGCCAGCAGTAGCCGGGAGACCTATAATTCACCCCTCCACTTT. Its protein product is CASSSRETYNSPLHF.

This chain links TRBV6-5 with TRBJ2-6; D call uncertain. The CDR3 totals 16 residues. In germline, CDR1 is MNHEY, CDR2 SVGAGI. The V end lost 3 bases, the J end lost 0 bases, and 9 bases lay between the germline ends. The CDR3 region is CASSYSDHSGANVLTF. CDR3 DNA: TGTGCCAGCAGTTATTCGGACCACTCTGGGGCCAACGTCCTGACTTTC.

This clone was observed once. DNA of the CDR3: TGTGCCAGTAGTAGGAAGACAGGCGCCCTGAGACCCTACGAGCAGTACTTC. Translated: CASSRKTGALRPYEQYF. This rearrangement joins TRBV19 to TRBJ2-7; tentative D call: TRBD1 (6 bases). V was pared by 4 bases and J by 2 bases, with 21 bases between. The CDR3 extends over 17 amino acids. Germline CDR1 is LNHDA and CDR2 is SQIVND (reference sequence).

The chain recombines TRBV6-5 with TRBJ2-7, with a weak D call TRBD2 (5 bases). CDR1 is MNHEY, CDR2 SVGAGI, per germline. This CDR3 region has 15 residues. V was shortened by 3 bases and J by 7 bases, with 19 bases between the two germline ends. The DNA of the CDR3 is TGTGCCAGCAGTTATGTATCGGGCGCGGGCAAAGAGCAGTACTTC. Translating it yields CASSYVSGAGKEQYF.

Only one count was recorded for this clone. The chain recombines TRBV7-8 with TRBJ2-5; perhaps TRBD2 as D (5 bases). The germline V and J ends were trimmed by 0 bases and 0 bases, with 14 bases remaining between them. The germline V gene encodes CDR1 SGHVS and CDR2 FQNEAQ. The CDR3 spans 17 residues. The CDR3 sequence is CASSLARAGINQETQYF. CDR3 bases: TGTGCCAGCAGCTTAGCAAGGGCCGGGATTAACCAAGAGACCCAGTACTTC.

The V gene is TRBV30, the J gene TRBJ1-3, with no clear D. V dropped 2 bases and J dropped 0 bases, with 5 bases sitting between them. The CDR3 extends over 13 amino acids. Germline-derived CDR1 and CDR2 are GTSNPN and SVGIG (reference sequence). Here the CDR3 DNA reads TGTGCCTGGAGTAGATACTCTGGAAACACCATATATTTT. Protein: CAWSRYSGNTIYF.